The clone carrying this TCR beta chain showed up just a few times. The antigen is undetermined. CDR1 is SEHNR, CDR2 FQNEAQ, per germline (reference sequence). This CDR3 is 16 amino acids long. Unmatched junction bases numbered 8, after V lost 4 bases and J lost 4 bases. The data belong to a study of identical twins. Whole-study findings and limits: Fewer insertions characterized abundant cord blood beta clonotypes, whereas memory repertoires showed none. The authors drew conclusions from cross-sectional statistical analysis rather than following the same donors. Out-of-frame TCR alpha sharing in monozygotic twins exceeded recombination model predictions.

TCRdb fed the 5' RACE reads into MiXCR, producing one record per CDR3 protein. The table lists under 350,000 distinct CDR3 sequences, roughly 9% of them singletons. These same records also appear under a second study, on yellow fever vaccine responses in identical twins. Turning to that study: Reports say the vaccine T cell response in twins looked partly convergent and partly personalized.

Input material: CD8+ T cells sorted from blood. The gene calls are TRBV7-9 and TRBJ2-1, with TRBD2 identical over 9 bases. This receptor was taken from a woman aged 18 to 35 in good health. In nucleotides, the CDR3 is TGTGCCAGCAGCTATCGTATCCTAGCGGGGTACAATGAGCAGTTCTTC. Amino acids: CASSYRILAGYNEQFF.